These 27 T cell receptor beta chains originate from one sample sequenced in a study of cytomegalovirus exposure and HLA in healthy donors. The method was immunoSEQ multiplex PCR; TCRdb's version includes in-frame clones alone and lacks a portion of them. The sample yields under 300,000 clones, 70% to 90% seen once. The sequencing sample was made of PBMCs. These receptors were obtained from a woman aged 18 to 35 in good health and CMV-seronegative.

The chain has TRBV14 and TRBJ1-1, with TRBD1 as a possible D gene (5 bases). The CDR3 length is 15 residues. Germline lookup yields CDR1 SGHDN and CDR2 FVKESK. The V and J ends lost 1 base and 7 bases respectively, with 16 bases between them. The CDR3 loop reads CASSQAAGGVYEAFF. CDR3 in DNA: TGTGCCAGCAGCCAAGCTGCGGGGGGGGTATATGAAGCTTTCTTT.

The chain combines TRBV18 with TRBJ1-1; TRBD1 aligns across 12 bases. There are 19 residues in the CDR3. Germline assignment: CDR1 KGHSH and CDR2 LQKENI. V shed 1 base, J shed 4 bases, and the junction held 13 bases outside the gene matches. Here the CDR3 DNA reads TGTGCCAGCTCACCACAGGCATTGGGACAGGGGGCTAGCGGCACTGAAGCTTTCTTT. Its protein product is CASSPQALGQGASGTEAFF. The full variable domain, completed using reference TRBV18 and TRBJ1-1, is NAGVMQNPRHLVRRRGQEARLRCSPMKGHSHVYWYRQLPEEGLKFMVYLQKENIIDESGMPKERFSAEFPKEGPSILRIQQVVRGDSAAYFCASSPQALGQGASGTEAFFGQGTRLTVV.

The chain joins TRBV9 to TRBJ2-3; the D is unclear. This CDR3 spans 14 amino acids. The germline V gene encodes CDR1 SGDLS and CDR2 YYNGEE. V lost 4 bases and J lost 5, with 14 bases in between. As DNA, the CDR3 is TGTGCCAGCAGCCTCCTTGAAACGGGAGATACGCAGTATTTT. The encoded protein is CASSLLETGDTQYF.

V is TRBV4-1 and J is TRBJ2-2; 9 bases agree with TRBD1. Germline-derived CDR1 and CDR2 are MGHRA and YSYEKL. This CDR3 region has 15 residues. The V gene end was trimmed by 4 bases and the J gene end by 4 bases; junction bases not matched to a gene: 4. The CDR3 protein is CASSPGQGFTGELFF. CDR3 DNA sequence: TGCGCCAGCAGCCCGGGACAGGGATTCACCGGGGAGCTGTTTTTT.

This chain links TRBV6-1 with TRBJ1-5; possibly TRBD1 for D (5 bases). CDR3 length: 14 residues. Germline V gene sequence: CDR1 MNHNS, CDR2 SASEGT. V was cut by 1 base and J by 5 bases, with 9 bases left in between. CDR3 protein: CASSEGWGDQPQHF. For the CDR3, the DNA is TGTGCCAGCAGTGAAGGATGGGGGGATCAGCCCCAGCATTTT.

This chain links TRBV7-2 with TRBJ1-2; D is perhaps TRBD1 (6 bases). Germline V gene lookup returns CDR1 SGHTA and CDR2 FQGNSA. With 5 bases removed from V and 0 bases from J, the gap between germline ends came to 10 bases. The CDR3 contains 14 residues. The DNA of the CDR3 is TGTGCCAGCAGCGCACAGGGAGCTAACTATGGCTACACCTTC. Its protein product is CASSAQGANYGYTF.

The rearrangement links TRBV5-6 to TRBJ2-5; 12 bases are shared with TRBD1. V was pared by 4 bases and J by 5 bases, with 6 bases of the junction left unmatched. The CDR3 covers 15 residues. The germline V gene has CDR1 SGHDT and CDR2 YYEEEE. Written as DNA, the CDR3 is TGTGCCAGCAGCACGGGGGACAGGGGGCCGGAGACCCAGTACTTC. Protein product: CASSTGDRGPETQYF. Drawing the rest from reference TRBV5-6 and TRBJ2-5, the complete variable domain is DAGVTQSPTHLIKTRGQQVTLRCSPKSGHDTVSWYQQALGQGPQFIFQYYEEEERQRGNFPDRFSGHQFPNYSSELNVNALLLGDSALYLCASSTGDRGPETQYFGPGTRLLVL.

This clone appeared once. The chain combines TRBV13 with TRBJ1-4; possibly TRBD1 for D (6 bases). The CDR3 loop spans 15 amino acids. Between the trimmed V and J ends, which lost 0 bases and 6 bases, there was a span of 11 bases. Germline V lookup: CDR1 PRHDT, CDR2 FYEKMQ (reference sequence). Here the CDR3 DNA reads TGTGCCAGCAGCTTAGGTAACAGGGCGGATGAAAAACTGTTTTTT. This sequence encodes CASSLGNRADEKLFF.

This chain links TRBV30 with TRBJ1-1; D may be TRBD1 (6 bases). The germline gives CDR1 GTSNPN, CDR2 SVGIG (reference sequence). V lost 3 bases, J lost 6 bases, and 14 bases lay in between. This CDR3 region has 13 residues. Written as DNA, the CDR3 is TGTGCCTGGAGCGCAGGGGCAGGGGCTGAAGCTTTCTTT. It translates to CAWSAGAGAEAFF. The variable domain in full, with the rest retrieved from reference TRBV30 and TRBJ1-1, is SQTIHQWPATLVQPVGSPLSLECTVEGTSNPNLYWYRQAAGRGLQLLFYSVGIGQISSEVPQNLSASRPQDRQFILSSKKLLLSDSGFYLCAWSAGAGAEAFFGQGTRLTVV.

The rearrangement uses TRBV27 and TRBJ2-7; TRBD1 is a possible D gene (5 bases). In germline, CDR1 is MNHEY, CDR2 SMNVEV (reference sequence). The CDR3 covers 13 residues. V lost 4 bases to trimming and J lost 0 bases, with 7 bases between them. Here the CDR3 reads CASSWGSSYEQYF. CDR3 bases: TGTGCCAGCAGTTGGGGCAGCTCCTACGAGCAGTACTTC.

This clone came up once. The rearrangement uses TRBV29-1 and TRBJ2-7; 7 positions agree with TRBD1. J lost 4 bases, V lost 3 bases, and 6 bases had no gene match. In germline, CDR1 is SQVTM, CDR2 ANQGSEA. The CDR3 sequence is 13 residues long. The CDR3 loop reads CSVEMTGPYEQYF. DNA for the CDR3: TGCAGCGTTGAGATGACAGGGCCGTACGAGCAGTACTTC.

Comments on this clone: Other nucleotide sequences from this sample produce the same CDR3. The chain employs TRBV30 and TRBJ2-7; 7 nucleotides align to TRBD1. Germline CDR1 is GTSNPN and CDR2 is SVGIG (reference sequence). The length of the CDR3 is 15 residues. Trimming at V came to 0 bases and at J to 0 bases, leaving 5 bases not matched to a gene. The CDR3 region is CAWSVGAGGSYEQYF. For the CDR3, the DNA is TGTGCCTGGAGTGTCGGGGCAGGGGGCTCCTACGAGCAGTACTTC.

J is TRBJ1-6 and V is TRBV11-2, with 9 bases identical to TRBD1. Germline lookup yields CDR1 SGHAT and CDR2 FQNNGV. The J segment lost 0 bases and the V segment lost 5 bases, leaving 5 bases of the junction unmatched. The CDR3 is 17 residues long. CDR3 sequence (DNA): TGTGCCAGCAGCCACAGGGGGCATAGCTCCTATAATTCACCCCTCCACTTT. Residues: CASSHRGHSSYNSPLHF.

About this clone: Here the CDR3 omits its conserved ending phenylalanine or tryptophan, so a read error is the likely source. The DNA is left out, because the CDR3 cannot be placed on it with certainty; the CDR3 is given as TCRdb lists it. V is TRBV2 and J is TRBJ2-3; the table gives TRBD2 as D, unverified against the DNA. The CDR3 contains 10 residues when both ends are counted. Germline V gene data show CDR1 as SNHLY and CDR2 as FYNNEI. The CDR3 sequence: CASSIRDSRL.

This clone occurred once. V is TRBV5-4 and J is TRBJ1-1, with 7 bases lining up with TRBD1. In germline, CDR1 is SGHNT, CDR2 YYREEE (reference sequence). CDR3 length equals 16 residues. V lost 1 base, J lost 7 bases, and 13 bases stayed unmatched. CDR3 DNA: TGTGCCAGCAGCTTGCGACAGGGACCACCCGGGAGTGAAGCTTTCTTT. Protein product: CASSLRQGPPGSEAFF. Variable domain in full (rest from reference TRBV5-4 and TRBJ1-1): ETGVTQSPTHLIKTRGQQVTLRCSSQSGHNTVSWYQQALGQGPQFIFQYYREEENGRGNFPPRFSGLQFPNYSSELNVNALELDDSALYLCASSLRQGPPGSEAFFGQGTRLTVV.

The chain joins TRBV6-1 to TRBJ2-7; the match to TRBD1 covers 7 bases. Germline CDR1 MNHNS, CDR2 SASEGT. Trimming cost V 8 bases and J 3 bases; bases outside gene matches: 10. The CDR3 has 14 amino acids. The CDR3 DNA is TGTGCCAGCTCTGTACAGGGGTCCGTCTACGAGCAGTACTTC. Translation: CASSVQGSVYEQYF.

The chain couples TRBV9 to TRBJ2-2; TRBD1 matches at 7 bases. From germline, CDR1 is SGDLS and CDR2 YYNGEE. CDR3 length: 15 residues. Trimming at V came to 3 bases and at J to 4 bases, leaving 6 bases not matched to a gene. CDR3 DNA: TGTGCCAGCAGCGGAACAGGGGCCGGCACCGGGGAGCTGTTTTTT. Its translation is CASSGTGAGTGELFF.

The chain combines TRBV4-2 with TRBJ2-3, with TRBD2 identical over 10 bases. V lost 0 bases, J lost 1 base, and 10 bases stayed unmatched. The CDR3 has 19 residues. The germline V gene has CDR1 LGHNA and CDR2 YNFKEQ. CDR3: CASSQDLRLGLAGTDTQYF. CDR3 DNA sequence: TGTGCCAGCAGCCAAGATCTCCGTTTAGGACTAGCGGGCACAGATACGCAGTATTTT.

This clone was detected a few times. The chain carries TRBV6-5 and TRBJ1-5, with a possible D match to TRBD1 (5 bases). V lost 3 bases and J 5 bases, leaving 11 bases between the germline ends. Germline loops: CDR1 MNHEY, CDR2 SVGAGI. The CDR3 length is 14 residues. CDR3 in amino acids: CASSYRQGYQPQHF. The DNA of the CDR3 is TGTGCCAGCAGTTATCGCCAGGGCTATCAGCCCCAGCATTTT.

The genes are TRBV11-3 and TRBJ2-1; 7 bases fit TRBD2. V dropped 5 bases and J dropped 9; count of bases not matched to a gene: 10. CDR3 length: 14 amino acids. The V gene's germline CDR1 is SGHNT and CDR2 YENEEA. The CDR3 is CASSGRRGSGEQFF. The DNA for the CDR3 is TGTGCCAGCAGCGGTCGGCGGGGGTCGGGTGAGCAGTTCTTC.

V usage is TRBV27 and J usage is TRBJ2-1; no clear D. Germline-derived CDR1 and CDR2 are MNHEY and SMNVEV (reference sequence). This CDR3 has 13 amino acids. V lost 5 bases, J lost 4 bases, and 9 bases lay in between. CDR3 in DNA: TGTGCCAGCAGTGTGAGCCCGTACAATGAGCAGTTCTTC. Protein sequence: CASSVSPYNEQFF.

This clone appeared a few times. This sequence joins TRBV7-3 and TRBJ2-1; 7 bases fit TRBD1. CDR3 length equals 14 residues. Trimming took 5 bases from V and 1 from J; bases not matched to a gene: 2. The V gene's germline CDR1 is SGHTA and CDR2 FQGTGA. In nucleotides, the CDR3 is TGTGCCAGCAGCCCGGGACAGTCCTACAATGAGCAGTTCTTC. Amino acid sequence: CASSPGQSYNEQFF.

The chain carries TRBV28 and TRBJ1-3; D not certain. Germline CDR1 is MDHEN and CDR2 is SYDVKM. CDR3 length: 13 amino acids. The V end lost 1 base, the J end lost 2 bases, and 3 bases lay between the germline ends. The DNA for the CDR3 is TGTGCCAGCAGTTTATACACTGGAAACACCATATATTTT. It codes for CASSLYTGNTIYF.

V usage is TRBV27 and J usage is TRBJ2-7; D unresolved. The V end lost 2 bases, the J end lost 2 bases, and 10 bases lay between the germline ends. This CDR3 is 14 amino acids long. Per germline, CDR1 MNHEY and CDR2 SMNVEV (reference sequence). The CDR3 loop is CASSLAVRTYEQYF. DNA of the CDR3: TGTGCCAGCAGTTTAGCGGTACGGACCTACGAGCAGTACTTC.

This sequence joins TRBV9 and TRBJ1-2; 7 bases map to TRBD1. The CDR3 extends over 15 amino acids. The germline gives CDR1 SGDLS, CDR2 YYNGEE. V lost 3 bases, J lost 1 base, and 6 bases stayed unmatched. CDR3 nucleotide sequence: TGTGCCAGCAGCGGATACACAGGGGTTAACTATGGCTACACCTTC. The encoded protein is CASSGYTGVNYGYTF.

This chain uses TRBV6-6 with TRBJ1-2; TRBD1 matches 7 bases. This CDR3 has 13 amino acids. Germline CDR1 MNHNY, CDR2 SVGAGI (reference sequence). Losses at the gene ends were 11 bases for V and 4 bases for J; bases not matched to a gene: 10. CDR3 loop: CAAGQALSYGYTF. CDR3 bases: TGTGCCGCAGGACAGGCACTAAGCTATGGCTACACCTTC.

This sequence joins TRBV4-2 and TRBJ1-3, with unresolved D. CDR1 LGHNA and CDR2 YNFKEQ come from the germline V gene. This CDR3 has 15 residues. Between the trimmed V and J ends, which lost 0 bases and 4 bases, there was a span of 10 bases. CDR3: CASSQEGIIGNTIYF. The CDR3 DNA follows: TGTGCCAGCAGCCAAGAGGGCATTATCGGAAACACCATATATTTT.